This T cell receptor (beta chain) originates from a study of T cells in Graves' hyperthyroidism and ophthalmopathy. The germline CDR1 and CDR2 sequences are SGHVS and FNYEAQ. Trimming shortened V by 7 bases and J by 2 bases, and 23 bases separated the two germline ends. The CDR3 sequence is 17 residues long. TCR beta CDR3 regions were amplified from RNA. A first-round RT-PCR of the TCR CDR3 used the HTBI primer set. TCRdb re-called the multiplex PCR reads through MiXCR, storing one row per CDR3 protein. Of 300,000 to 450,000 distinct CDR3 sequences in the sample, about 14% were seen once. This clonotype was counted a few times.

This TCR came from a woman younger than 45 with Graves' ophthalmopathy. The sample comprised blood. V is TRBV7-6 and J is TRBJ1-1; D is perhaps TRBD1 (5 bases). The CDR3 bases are TGTGCCAGCACCTCGGGATCCATCACGGGGGGTAACACTGAAGCTTTCTTT. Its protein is CASTSGSITGGNTEAFF.